This T cell receptor (beta chain) was captured by sequencing in a study of T-cell memory formation after mild COVID-19. TCRdb itself ran the 5' RACE reads through MiXCR, one entry per CDR3 protein. The table has under 70,000 distinct CDR3 sequences, around 10% seen once. This clonotype was seen at least ten times. The CDR3 contains 13 residues. J lost 2 bases, V lost 4 bases, and 3 bases had no gene match. Germline lookup yields CDR1 SGHRS and CDR2 YFSETQ. Material for sequencing was PBMCs or a T cell subset sorted from them (not recorded which). The sequence was collected from a man between 18 and 35 years old who had mild COVID-19 (a few samples of this study predate the infection). Cell type and time point are not known. This chain joins TRBV5-1 and TRBJ2-7; 7 positions agree with TRBD1. The CDR3 loop reads CASSPDRAYEQYF. CDR3 DNA sequence: TGCGCCAGCAGCCCTGACAGGGCCTACGAGCAGTACTTC.